The rows below give T cell receptor beta chains drawn from one sample of a study of response to subunit inactivated influenza vaccine. TCRdb redid the calling of the RT-PCR reads with MiXCR, one entry per CDR3 protein. Among more than 500,000 distinct CDR3 sequences listed, around 10% were seen once. The data were also submitted as part of a second study, on T cells expressing NK-cell markers.

The sample here was PBMCs from blood, taken on the day of vaccination. Every receptor here comes from a man in his forties or fifties who received an inactivated influenza vaccine. Each CDR3 is given without its conserved first and last residue.

TRBV11-2,TRBJ1-1,ASRRTDGEAF
TRBV25-1,TRBJ2-1,ASIGYNEQF
TRBV12-3/TRBV12-4,TRBJ2-7,ASSPTSGISYEQY
TRBV7-8,TRBJ1-6,ASRSQGAGNSPLH
TRBV5-6,TRBJ2-1,ASRLESNEQF
TRBV5-1,TRBJ2-7,ASSLGAAGGFSYEQY
TRBV6-2/TRBV6-3,TRBJ2-2,ASSYSRLAGVFNTGELF
TRBV5-1,TRBJ2-5,ASSPGTVQFRETQY
TRBV10-3,TRBJ2-2,AISELAVTGELF
TRBV27,TRBJ2-7,ASSLVGSSGAYEQY
TRBV7-9,TRBJ2-2,ASSVRLTGELF
TRBV4-3,TRBJ2-2,ASSPTSGRWGTGELF
TRBV12-3/TRBV12-4,TRBJ2-1,ASSPGTTNEQF
TRBV12-3/TRBV12-4,TRBJ1-1,ASTWGVMNTEAF